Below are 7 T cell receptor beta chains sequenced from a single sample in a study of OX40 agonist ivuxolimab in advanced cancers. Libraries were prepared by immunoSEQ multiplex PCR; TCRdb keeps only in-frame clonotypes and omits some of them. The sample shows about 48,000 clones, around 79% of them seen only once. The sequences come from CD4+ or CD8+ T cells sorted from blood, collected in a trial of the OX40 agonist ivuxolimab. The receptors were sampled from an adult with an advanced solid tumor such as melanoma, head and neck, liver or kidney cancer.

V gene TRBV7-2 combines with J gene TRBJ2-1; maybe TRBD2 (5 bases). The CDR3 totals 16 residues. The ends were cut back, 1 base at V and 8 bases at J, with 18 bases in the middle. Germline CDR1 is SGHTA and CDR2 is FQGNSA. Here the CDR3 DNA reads TGTGCCAGCAGCTTAGGACTCCGGGCGGAGGACGATGAGCAGTTCTTC. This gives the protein CASSLGLRAEDDEQFF.

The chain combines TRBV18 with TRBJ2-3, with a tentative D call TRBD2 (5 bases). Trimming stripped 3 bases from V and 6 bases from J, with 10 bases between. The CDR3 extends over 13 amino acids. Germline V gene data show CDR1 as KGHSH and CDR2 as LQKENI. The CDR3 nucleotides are TGTGCCAGCTCACCTGGAGGTGGGGATACGCAGTATTTT. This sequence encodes CASSPGGGDTQYF. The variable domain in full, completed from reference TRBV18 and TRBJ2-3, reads NAGVMQNPRHLVRRRGQEARLRCSPMKGHSHVYWYRQLPEEGLKFMVYLQKENIIDESGMPKERFSAEFPKEGPSILRIQQVVRGDSAAYFCASSPGGGDTQYFGPGTRLTVL.

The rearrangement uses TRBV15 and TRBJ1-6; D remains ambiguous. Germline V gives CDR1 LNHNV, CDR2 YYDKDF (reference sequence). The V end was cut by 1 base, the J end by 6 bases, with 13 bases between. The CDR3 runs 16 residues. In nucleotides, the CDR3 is TGTGCCACCAGCAGAGGTCCGGCAGCCCCTAATTCACCCCTCCACTTT. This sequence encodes CATSRGPAAPNSPLHF.

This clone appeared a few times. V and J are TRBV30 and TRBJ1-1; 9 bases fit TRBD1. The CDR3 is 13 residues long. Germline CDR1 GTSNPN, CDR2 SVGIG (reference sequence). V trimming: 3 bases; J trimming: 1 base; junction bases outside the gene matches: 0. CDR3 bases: TGTGCCTGGAGGGGACAGGGGAACACTGAAGCTTTCTTT. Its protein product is CAWRGQGNTEAFF.

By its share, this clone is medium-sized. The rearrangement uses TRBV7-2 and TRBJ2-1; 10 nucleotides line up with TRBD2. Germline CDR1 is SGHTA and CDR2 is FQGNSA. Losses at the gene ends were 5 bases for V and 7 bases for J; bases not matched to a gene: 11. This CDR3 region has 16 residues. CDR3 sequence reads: CASSPHVSGRNNEQFF. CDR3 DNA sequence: TGTGCCAGCAGCCCCCATGTTAGCGGGAGGAATAATGAGCAGTTCTTC.

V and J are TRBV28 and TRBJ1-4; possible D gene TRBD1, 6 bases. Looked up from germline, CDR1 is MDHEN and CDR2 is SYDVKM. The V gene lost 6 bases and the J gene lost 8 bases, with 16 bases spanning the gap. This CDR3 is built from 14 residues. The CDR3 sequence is CASSTQGLWEKLFF. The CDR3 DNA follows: TGTGCCAGCAGCACACAGGGCCTTTGGGAAAAACTGTTTTTT. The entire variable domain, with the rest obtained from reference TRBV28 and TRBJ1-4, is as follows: DVKVTQSSRYLVKRTGEKVFLECVQDMDHENMFWYRQDPGLGLRLIYFSYDVKMKEKGDIPEGYSVSREKKERFSLILESASTNQTSMYLCASSTQGLWEKLFFGSGTQLSVL.

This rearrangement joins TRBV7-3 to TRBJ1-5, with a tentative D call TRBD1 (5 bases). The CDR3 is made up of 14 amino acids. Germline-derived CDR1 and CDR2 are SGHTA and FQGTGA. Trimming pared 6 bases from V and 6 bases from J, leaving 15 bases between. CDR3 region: CASRTTGRIQPQHF. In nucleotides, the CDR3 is TGTGCCAGCAGGACCACAGGTAGGATTCAGCCCCAGCATTTT.